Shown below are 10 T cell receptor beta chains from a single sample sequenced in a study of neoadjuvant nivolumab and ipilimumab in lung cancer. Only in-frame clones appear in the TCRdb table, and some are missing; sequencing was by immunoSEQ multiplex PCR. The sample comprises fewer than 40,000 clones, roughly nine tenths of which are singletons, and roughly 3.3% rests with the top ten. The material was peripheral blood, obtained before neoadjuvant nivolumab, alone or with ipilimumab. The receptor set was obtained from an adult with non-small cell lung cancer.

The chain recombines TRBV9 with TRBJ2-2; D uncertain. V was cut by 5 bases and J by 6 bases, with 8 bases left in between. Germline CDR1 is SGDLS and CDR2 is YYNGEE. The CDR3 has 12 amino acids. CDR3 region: CASRASAGELFF. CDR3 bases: TGTGCCAGCAGAGCATCCGCCGGGGAGCTGTTTTTT.

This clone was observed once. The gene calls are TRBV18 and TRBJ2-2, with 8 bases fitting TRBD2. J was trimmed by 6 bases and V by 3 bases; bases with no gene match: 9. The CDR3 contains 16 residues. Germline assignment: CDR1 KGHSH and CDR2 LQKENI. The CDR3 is CASSPYSGTGSGELFF. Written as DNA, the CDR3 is TGTGCCAGCTCACCCTATAGCGGGACGGGCTCCGGGGAGCTGTTTTTT.

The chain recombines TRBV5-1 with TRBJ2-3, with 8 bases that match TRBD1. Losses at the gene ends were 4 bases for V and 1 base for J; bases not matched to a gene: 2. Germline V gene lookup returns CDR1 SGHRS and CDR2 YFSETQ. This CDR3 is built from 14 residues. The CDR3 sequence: CASSPGQGTDTQYF. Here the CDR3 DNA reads TGCGCCAGCAGCCCGGGACAGGGCACAGATACGCAGTATTTT. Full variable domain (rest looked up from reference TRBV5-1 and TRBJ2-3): KAGVTQTPRYLIKTRGQQVTLSCSPISGHRSVSWYQQTPGQGLQFLFEYFSETQRNKGNFPGRFSGRQFSNSRSEMNVSTLELGDSALYLCASSPGQGTDTQYFGPGTRLTVL.

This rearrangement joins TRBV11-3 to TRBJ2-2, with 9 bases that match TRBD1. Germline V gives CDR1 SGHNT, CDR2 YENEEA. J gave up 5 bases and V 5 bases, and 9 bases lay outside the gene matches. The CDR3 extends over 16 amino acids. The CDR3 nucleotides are TGTGCCAGCAGCCCCGGGACAGGGTTAAGGACCGGGGAGCTGTTTTTT. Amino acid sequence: CASSPGTGLRTGELFF.

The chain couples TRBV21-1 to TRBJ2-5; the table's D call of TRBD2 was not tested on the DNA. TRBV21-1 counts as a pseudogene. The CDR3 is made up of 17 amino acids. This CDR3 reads CASREGGRLGRTETQYF. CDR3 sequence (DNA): TGTGCCAGCCGCGAAGGGGGGAGACTCGGGAGGACGGAGACCCAGTACTTC.

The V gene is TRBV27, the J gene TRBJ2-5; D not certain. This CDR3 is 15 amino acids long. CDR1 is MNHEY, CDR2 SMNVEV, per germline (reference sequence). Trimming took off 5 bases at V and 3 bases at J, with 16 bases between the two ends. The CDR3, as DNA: TGTGCCAGCAGTCGTCTATTATCGCAGGAAGAGACCCAGTACTTC. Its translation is CASSRLLSQEETQYF.

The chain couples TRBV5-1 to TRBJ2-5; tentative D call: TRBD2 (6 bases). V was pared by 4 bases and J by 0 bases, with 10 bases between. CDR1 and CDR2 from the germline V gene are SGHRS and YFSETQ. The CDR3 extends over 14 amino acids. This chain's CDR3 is CASSAGLYQETQYF. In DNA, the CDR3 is TGCGCCAGCAGCGCAGGACTATACCAAGAGACCCAGTACTTC.

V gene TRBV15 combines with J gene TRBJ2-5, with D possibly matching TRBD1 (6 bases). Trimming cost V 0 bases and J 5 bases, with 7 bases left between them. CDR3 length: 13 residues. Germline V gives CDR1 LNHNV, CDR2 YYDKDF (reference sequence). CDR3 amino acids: CATSRDQGETQYF. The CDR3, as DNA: TGTGCCACCAGCAGAGACCAGGGGGAGACCCAGTACTTC.

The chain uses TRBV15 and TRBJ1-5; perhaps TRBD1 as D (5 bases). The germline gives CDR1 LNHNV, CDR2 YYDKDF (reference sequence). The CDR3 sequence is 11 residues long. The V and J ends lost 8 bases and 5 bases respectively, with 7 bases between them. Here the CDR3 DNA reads TGTGCCACCGGGGGTGATCAGCCCCAGCATTTT. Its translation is CATGGDQPQHF.

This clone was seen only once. In nucleotides, the CDR3 is TGCGCCAGAAGCCTGGGACAGCAAAGGCAGACCCAGTACTTC. Its protein is CARSLGQQRQTQYF. The chain employs TRBV5-1 and TRBJ2-5, with 7 positions matching TRBD1. Germline CDR1 reads SGHRS; CDR2 reads YFSETQ. J gave up 6 bases and V 8 bases, and 13 bases lay outside the gene matches. This CDR3 has 14 amino acids.